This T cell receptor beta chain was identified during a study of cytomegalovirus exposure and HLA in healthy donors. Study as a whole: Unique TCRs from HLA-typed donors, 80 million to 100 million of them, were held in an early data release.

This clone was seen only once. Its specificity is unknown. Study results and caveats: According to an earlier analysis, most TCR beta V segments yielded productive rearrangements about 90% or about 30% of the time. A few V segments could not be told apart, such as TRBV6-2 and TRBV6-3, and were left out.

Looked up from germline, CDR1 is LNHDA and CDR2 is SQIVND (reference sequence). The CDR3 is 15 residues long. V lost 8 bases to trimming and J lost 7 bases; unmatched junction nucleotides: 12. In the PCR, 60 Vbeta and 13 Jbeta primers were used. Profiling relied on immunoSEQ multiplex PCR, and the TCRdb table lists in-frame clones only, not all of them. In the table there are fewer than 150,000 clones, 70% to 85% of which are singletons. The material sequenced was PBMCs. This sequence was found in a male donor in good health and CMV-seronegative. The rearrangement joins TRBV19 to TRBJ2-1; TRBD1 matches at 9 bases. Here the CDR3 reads CASCRDRAFCNEQFF. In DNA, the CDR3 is TGTGCCAGTTGCCGGGACAGGGCTTTCTGTAATGAGCAGTTCTTC.